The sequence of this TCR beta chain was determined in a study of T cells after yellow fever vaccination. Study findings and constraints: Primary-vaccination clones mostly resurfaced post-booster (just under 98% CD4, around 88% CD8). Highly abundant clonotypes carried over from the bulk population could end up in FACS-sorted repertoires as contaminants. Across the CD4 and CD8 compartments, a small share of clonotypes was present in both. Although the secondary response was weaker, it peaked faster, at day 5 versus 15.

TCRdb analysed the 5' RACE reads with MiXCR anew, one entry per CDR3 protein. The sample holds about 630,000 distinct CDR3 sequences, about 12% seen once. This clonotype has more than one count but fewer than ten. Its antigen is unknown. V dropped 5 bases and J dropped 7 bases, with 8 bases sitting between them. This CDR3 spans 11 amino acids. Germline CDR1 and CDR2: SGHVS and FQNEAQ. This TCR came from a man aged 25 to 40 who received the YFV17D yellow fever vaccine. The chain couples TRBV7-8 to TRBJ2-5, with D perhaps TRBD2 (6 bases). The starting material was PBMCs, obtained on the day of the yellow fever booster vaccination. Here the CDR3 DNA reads TGTGCCAGCAGCGGAGGGGTGACCCAGTACTTC. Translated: CASSGGVTQYF.